This TCR beta chain is from a study of blood T cell repertoires in COVID-19. This CDR3 is 14 amino acids long. V shed 4 bases and J shed 2 bases, with 11 bases lying between them. Per germline, CDR1 LGHNA and CDR2 YNFKEQ. Sequencing used immunoSEQ multiplex PCR; TCRdb keeps in-frame clones, though not all of them. The sample lists 200,000 to 250,000 clones, roughly 76% occurring once. This clone showed up just once. What was sequenced was peripheral blood. The J gene is TRBJ1-2, the V gene TRBV4-2; D unresolved. This clonotype was obtained from a woman aged 80 or over with COVID-19, enrolled during active disease. The CDR3 DNA is TGTGCCAGCAGCCGTCGACAAGACAACTATGGCTACACCTTC. It encodes CASSRRQDNYGYTF.